This TCR beta chain originates from a study of T cell repertoires in cytomegalovirus infection (dated by TCRdb to about 2019). In terms of the full investigation: Alongside well-studied HLA-B-restricted epitopes, the peptide stimulations were aimed at recently identified HLA-C-restricted CMV epitopes, whose presentation resists viral immunomodulation. Donor HLA type was relevant to the analysis, because carriage of CMV infection together with the matching HLA type was indicated by public TCR beta signatures.

To note about this clonotype: This clone's antigen is unknown. Nothing much larger sits one base from this clone, and base qualities are not available.

CDR1 and CDR2, per the germline V gene (reference sequence), are SEHNR and FQNEAQ. V is reduced by 3 bases and J by 6 bases, leaving a spacing of 14 bases between them. From its cysteine to its phenylalanine, the CDR3 spans 14 amino acids. CDR3 DNA is the only sequence kept; it has 42 bases, read in frame from the first base. General conclusions and limits of the study: The ex vivo response was dominated by HLA-C-restricted CMV-specific TCR beta clonotypes, which also provided the single most frequent clonotype in two of eight donors. Carriers of CMV infection plus the relevant HLA type were discriminated by the cumulative frequency of public TCR beta family members in the study cohort and in an independent roughly 370-donor cohort.

In light of the paper, this sample's treatment or condition label describes: in vitro stimulation with specific CMV peptide epitopes to enrich CMV-specific T cells. For sequencing, an Illumina HiSeq 1500 was employed. TCRdb reprocessing: public reads trimmed at Q25 with fastp, clones called with MiXCR, in-frame beta chains kept. Rows with a matching CDR3 protein are joined into one entry that keeps the most common DNA and genes. This sample is represented by about 700,000 distinct CDR3 sequences; roughly 33% of them were singletons. 15% to 20% of the sample is in the top ten clones. The sequencing used cultured PBMCs, collected from culture after CMV antigen stimulation. The V and J segments used are TRBV7-9 and TRBJ1-2; the D gene cannot be resolved reliably. This receptor was identified in a human donor in good health (CMV status not recorded). Some clones in this sample may be carry-over from other donors' samples. CDR3 loop: CASSFNGQRDGYTF. The DNA sequence is given as TGTGCCAGCAGCTTTAACGGGCAGAGAGATGGCTACACCTTC.